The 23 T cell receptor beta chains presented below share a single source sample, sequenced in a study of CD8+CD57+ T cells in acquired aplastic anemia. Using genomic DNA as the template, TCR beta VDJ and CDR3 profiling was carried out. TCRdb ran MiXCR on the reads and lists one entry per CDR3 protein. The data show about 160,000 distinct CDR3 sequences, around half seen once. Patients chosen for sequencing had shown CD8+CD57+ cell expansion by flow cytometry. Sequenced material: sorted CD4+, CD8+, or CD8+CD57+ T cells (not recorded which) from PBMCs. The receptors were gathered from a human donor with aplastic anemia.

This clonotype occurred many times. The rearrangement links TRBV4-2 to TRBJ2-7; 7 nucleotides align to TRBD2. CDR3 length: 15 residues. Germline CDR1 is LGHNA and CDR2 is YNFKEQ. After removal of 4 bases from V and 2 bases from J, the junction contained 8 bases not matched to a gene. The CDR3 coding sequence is TGTGCCAGCAGCCCGACTGCTAGCGGAGCCTACGAGCAGTACTTC. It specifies CASSPTASGAYEQYF.

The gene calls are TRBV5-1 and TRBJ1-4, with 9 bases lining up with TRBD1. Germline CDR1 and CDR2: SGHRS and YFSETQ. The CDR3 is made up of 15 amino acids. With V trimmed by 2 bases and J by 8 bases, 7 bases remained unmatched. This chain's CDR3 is CASSLGGQGGEKLFF. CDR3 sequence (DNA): TGCGCCAGCAGCTTAGGGGGACAGGGAGGAGAAAAACTGTTTTTT.

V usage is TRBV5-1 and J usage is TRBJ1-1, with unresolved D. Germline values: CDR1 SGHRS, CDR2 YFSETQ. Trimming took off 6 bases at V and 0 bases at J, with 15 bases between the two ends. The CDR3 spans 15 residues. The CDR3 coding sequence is TGCGCCAGCACCGATCCCCGTAACATGAACACTGAAGCTTTCTTT. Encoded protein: CASTDPRNMNTEAFF.

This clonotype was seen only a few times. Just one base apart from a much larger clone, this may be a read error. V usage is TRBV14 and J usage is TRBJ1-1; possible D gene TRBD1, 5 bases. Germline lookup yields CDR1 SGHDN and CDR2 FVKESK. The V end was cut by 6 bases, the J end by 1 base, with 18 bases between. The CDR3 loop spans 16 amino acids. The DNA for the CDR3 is TGTGCCAGCAGTCACTCGTCGGGCAGGGCGAACACTGAAGCTTTCTTT. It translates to CASSHSSGRANTEAFF.

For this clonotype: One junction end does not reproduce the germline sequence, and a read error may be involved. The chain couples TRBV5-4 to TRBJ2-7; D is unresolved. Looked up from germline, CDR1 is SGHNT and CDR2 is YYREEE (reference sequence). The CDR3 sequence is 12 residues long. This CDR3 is CASSMRRYERYF. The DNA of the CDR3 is TGTGCCAGCAGCATGAGAAGGTACGAGCGGTACTTC.

In DNA, the CDR3 is TGCAGCCCGGGACAGGGGGGTTTTGGCTACACCTTC. Protein product: CSPGQGGFGYTF. The V and J genes are TRBV20-1 and TRBJ1-2, with 11 bases lining up with TRBD1. The germline CDR1 and CDR2 sequences are DFQATT and SNEGSKA (reference sequence). The CDR3 length is 12 residues.

The CDR3 DNA is TGTGCCAGCCGAGTAAATGGGGCAGGGGGCTATCAGCCCCAGCATTTT. Its protein is CASRVNGAGGYQPQHF. This rearrangement joins TRBV19 to TRBJ1-5; TRBD1 matches at 8 bases. Germline V gene lookup returns CDR1 LNHDA and CDR2 SQIVND (reference sequence). V was clipped by 9 bases and J by 5 bases; unmatched bases: 15. This CDR3 spans 16 amino acids.

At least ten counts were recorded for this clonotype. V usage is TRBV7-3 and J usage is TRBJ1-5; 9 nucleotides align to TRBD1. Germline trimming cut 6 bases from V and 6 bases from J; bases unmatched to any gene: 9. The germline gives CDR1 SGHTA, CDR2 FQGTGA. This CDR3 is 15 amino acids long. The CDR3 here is CASSPRRTGVQPQHF. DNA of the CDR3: TGTGCCAGCAGTCCAAGACGGACAGGGGTTCAGCCCCAGCATTTT.

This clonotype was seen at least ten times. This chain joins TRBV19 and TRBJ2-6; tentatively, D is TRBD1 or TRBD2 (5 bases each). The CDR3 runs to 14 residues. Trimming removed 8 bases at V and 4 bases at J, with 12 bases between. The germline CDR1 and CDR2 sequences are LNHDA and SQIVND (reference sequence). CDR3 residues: CASSEGSGANVLTF. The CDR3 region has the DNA TGTGCCAGTTCTGAGGGGTCCGGGGCCAACGTCCTGACTTTC.

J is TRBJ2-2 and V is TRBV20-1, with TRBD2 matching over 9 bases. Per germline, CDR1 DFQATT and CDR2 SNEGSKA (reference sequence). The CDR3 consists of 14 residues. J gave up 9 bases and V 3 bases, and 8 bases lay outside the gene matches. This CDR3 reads CSARILAGHRELFF. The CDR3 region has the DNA TGCAGTGCTAGGATCCTAGCGGGACATCGGGAGCTGTTTTTT.

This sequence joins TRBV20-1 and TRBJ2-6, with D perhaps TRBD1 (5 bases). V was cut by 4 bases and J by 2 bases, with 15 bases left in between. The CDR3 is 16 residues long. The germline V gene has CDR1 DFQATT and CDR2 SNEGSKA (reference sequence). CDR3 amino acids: CSATDATVAGANVLTF. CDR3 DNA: TGCAGTGCTACCGACGCGACAGTTGCTGGGGCCAACGTCCTGACTTTC.

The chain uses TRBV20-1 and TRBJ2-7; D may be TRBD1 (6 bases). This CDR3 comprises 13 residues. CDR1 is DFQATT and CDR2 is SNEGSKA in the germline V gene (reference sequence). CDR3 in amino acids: CSFGSGRGYEQYF. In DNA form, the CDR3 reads TGCAGCTTTGGGTCGGGCAGGGGCTACGAGCAGTACTTC.

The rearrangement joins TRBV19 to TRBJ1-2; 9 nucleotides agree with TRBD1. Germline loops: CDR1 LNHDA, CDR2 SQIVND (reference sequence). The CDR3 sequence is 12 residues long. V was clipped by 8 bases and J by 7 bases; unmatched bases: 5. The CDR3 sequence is CASDHRGLGYTF. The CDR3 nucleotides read TGTGCCAGTGACCACAGGGGGCTTGGCTACACCTTC. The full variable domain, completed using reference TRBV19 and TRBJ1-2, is DGGITQSPKYLFRKEGQNVTLSCEQNLNHDAMYWYRQDPGQGLRLIYYSQIVNDFQKGDIAEGYSVSREKKESFPLTVTSAQKNPTAFYLCASDHRGLGYTFGSGTRLTVV.

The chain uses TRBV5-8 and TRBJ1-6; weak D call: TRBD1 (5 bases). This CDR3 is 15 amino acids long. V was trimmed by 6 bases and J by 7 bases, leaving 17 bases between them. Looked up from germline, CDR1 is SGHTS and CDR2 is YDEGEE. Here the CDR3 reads CASTWAGRYNSPLHF. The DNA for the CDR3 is TGTGCCAGCACCTGGGCAGGGAGATACAATTCACCCCTCCACTTT.

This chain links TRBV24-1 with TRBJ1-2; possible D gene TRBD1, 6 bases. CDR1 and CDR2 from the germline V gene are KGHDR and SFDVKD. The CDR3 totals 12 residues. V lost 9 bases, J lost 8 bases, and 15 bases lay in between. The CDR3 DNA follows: TGTGCCACCGAAACAGGGACGGGAGGCTACACCTTC. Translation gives CATETGTGGYTF.

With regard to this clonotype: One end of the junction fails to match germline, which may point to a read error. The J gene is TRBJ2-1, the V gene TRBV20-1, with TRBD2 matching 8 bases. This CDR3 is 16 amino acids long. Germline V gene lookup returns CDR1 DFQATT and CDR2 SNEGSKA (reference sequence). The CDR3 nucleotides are TGCAGTGCTAGAGACTTGGGCGGGGGGCCATACAGTGAGCAGTTCTTC. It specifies CSARDLGGGPYSEQFF.

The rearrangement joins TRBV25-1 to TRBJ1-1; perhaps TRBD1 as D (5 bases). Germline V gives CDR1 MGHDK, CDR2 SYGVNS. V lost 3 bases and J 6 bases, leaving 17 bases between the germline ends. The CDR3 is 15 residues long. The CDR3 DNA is TGTGCCAGCAGTGATTTCGTCGTGGACAAACCTGAAGCTTTCTTT. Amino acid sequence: CASSDFVVDKPEAFF.

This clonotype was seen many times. Here the CDR3 reads CASSTLGGQGLYEQYV. CDR3 nucleotides: TGTGCCAGCAGCACCCTTGGGGGGCAGGGTCTCTACGAGCAGTACGTC. V gene TRBV9 combines with J gene TRBJ2-7, with D perhaps being TRBD1 or TRBD2 (6 bases each). Germline V gives CDR1 SGDLS, CDR2 YYNGEE. Trimming took 4 bases from V and 3 from J, leaving 20 bases between them. There are 16 residues in the CDR3.

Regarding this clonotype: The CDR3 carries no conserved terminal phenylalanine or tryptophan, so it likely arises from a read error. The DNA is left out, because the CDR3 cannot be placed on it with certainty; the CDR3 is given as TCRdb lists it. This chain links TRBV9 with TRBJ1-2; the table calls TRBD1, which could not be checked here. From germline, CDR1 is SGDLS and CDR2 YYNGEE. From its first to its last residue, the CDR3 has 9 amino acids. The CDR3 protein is CASSQVGTD.

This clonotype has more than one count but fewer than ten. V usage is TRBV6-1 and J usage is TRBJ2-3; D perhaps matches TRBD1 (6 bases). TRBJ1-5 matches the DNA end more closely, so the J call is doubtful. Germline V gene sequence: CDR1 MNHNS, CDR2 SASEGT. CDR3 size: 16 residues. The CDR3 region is CASSTLSGGATDTQHF. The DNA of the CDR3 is TGTGCCAGCAGTACCCTTAGCGGGGGGGCAACAGATACGCAGCATTTT.

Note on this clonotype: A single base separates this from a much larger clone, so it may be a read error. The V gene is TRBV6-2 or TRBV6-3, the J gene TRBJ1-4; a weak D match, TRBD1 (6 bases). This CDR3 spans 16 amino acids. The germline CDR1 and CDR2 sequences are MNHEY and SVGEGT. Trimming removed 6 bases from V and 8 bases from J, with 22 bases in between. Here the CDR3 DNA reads TGTGCCAGCAGCTCCCAGTGGGGGGCAGGGGAAGAAAAACTGTTTTTT. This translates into CASSSQWGAGEEKLFF.

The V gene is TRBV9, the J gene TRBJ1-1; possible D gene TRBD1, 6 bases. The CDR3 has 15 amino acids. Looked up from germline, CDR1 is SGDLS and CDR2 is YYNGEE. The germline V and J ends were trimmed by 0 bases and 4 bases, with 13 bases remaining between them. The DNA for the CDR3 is TGTGCCAGCAGCGTAGGGGCAGGGGTGAGCACTGAAGCTTTCTTT. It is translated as CASSVGAGVSTEAFF. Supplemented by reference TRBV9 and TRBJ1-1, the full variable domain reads DSGVTQTPKHLITATGQRVTLRCSPRSGDLSVYWYQQSLDQGLQFLIQYYNGEERAKGNILERFSAQQFPDLHSELNLSSLELGDSALYFCASSVGAGVSTEAFFGQGTRLTVV.

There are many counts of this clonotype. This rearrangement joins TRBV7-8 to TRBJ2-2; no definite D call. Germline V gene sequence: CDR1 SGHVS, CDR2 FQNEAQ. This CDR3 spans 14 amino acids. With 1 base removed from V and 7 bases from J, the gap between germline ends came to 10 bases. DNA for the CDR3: TGTGCCAGCAGCTTAGATCGTACGGGCGGGGAGCTGTTTTTT. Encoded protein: CASSLDRTGGELFF.